Below, 8 T cell receptor beta chains from the same sample are listed, as sequenced in a study of brain T cells in children with intractable seizures. Profiled with immunoSEQ multiplex PCR; TCRdb holds only in-frame clones, not every one. The repertoire holds some 62,000 clones, with about 96% as singletons. Specimen: peripheral blood, collected at surgery. The origin of the receptors is a boy in the first two years of life with focal cortical dysplasia and intractable seizures.

The CDR3 nucleotides are TGTGCCAGCAGCTTAGGGGGGCGCGGTAATGAGCAGTTCTTC. Protein product: CASSLGGRGNEQFF. V is TRBV7-3 and J is TRBJ2-1, with D perhaps given as TRBD1 or TRBD2 (6 bases each). This CDR3 is 14 amino acids long. V lost 2 bases to trimming and J lost 7 bases, with 12 bases between them. Germline V CDR1 and CDR2: SGHTA, FQGTGA.

The genes are TRBV19 and TRBJ1-2; D uncertain. Trimming removed 4 bases from V and 1 base from J, with 10 bases in between. This CDR3 has 14 residues. The germline CDR1 and CDR2 sequences are LNHDA and SQIVND (reference sequence). The CDR3 region is CASSTLDDNYGYTF. The CDR3 region has the DNA TGTGCCAGTAGTACGCTGGACGATAACTATGGCTACACCTTC.

The gene calls are TRBV29-1 and TRBJ2-1, with TRBD1 as a possible D gene (5 bases). The CDR3 is 13 residues long. The germline V and J ends were trimmed by 7 bases and 5 bases, with 15 bases remaining between them. Germline CDR1 SQVTM, CDR2 ANQGSEA. CDR3: CSAKWQGHNEQFF. The CDR3 coding sequence is TGCAGCGCTAAGTGGCAGGGCCACAATGAGCAGTTCTTC.

Concerning this clone: The junction shows a germline mismatch at one end, possibly a read error. The CDR3 is CATSLEFMAGRNQPQHF. The CDR3, as DNA: TGTGCCACCAGCTTAGAATTTATGGCAGGCCGCAATCAGCCCCAGCATTTT. This chain links TRBV7-8 with TRBJ1-5; D remains unclear. The germline gives CDR1 SGHVS, CDR2 FQNEAQ. The CDR3 is 17 amino acids.

The chain links TRBV19 to TRBJ2-2; D ambiguous. V dropped 1 base and J dropped 7 bases, with 7 bases sitting between them. There are 13 residues in the CDR3. The germline V gene encodes CDR1 LNHDA and CDR2 SQIVND (reference sequence). Written as DNA, the CDR3 is TGTGCCAGTAGTATAGTTGCCGGCGGGGAGCTGTTTTTT. Translation: CASSIVAGGELFF.

This clone was recorded once. The CDR3 is CASSGTSGPYEQYF. In nucleotides, the CDR3 is TGTGCCAGCAGTGGGACTAGCGGCCCCTACGAGCAGTACTTC. This sequence joins TRBV27 and TRBJ2-7; 11 bases are shared with TRBD2. Germline V gene sequence: CDR1 MNHEY, CDR2 SMNVEV (reference sequence). Trimming took 5 bases from V and 2 from J; bases not matched to a gene: 2. This CDR3 is built from 14 residues.

The V call is TRBV2, the J call TRBJ1-4, with D possibly being TRBD1 (5 bases). Germline CDR1 and CDR2: SNHLY and FYNNEI. This CDR3 comprises 14 residues. V lost 3 bases to trimming and J lost 8 bases, with 13 bases between them. CDR3 amino acids: CASSDIRGVEKLFF. As DNA, the CDR3 is TGTGCCAGCAGTGATATTAGGGGCGTCGAAAAACTGTTTTTT.

The CDR3 spells CASTLGASGRGRTQYF. The CDR3 DNA follows: TGTGCCAGCACCCTCGGGGCTAGCGGGAGGGGGCGGACGCAGTATTTT. V usage is TRBV2 and J usage is TRBJ2-3, with TRBD2 matching 12 bases. With V trimmed by 7 bases and J by 9 bases, 14 bases remained unmatched. In germline, CDR1 is SNHLY, CDR2 FYNNEI. The CDR3 contains 16 residues.